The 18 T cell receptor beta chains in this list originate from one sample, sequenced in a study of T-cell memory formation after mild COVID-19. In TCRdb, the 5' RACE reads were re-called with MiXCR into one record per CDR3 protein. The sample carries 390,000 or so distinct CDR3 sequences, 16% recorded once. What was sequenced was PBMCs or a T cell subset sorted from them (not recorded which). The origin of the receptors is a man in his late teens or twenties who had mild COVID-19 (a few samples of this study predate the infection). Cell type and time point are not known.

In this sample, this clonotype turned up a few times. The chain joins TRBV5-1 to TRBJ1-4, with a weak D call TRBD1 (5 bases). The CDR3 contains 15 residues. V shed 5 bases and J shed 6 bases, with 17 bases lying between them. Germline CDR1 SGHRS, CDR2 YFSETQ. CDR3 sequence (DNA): TGCGCCAGCAGGGGTTGGCGAGGGGCGGATGAAAAACTGTTTTTT. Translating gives CASRGWRGADEKLFF.

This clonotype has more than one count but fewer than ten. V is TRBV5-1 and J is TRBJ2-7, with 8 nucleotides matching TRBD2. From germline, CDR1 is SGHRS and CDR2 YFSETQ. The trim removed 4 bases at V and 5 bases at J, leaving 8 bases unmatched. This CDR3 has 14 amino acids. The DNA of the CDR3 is TGCGCCAGCAGCGGAACGGCAGCGGGAGACGAGCAGTACTTC. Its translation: CASSGTAAGDEQYF.

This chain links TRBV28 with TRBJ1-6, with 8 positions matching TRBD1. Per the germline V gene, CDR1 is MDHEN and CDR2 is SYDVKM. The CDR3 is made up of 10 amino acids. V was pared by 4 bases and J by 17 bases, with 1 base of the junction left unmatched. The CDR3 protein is CASSWGQVHF. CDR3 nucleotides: TGTGCCAGCAGTTGGGGACAGGTCCACTTT. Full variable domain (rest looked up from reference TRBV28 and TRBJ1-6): DVKVTQSSRYLVKRTGEKVFLECVQDMDHENMFWYRQDPGLGLRLIYFSYDVKMKEKGDIPEGYSVSREKKERFSLILESASTNQTSMYLCASSWGQVHFGNGTRLTVT.

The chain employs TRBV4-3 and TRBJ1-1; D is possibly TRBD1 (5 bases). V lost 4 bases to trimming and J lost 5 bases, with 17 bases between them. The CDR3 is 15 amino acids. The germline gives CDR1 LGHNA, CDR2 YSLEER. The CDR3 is CASSPRHPGETEAFF. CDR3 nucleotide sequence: TGCGCCAGCAGCCCCCGACACCCGGGGGAGACTGAAGCTTTCTTT.

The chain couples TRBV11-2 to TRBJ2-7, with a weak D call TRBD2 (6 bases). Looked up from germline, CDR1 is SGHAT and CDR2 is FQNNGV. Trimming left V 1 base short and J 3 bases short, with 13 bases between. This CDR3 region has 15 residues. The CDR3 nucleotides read TGTGCCAGCAGCTTAGGGCCGGGAGTGGGCTACGAGCAGTACGTC. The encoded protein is CASSLGPGVGYEQYV.

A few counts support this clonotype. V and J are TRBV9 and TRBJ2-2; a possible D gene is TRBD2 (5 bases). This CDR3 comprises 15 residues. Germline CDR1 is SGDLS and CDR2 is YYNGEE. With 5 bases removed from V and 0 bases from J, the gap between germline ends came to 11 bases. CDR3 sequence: CASRLGLANTGELFF. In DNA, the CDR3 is TGTGCCAGCAGACTTGGACTTGCGAACACCGGGGAGCTGTTTTTT.

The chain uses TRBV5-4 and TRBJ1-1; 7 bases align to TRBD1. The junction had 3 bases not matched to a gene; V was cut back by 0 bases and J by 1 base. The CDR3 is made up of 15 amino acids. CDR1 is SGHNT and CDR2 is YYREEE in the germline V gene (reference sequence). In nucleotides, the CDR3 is TGTGCCAGCAGCTTGGGAGGGACAGAGAACACTGAAGCTTTCTTT. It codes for CASSLGGTENTEAFF.

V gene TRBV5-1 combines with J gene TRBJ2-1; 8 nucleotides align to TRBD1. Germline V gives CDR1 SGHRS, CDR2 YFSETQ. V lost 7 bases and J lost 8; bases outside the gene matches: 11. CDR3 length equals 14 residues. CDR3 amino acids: CASGGTGRGDEQFF. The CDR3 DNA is TGCGCCAGCGGGGGGACAGGCCGAGGGGATGAGCAGTTCTTC.

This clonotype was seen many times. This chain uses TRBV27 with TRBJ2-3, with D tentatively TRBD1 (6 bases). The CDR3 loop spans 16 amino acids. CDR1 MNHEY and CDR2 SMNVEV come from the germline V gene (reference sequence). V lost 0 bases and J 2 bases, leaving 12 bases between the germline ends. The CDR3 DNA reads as TGTGCCAGCAGTTTATCGGGGGCCATACCCACAGATACGCAGTATTTT. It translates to CASSLSGAIPTDTQYF.

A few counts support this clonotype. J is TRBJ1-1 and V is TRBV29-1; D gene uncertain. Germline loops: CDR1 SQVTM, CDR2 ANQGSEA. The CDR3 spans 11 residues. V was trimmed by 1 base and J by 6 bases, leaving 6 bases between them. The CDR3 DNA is TGCAGCGTTGAAGGTACAGCTGAAGCTTTCTTT. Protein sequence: CSVEGTAEAFF.

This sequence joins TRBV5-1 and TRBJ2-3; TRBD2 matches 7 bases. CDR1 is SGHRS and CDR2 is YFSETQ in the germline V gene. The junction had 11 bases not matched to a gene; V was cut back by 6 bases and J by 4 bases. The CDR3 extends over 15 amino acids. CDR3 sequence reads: CASTPTPGGADTQYF. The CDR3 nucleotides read TGCGCCAGCACCCCAACGCCGGGGGGTGCAGATACGCAGTATTTT.

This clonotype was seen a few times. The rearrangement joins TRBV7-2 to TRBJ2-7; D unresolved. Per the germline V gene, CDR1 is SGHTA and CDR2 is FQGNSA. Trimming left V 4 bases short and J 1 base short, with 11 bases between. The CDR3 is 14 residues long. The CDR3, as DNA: TGTGCCAGCAGCTCCGAAAGGATTTCCTACGAGCAGTACTTC. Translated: CASSSERISYEQYF.

CDR3 bases: TGTGCCAGCAGCTTAGCCCAACTAGCGACCTACTTC. It codes for CASSLAQLATYF. V gene TRBV7-2 combines with J gene TRBJ2-5; TRBD2 matches at 7 bases. The V segment lost 0 bases and the J segment 14 bases; nucleotides outside the gene matches: 6. This CDR3 contains 12 residues. CDR1 and CDR2 from the germline V gene are SGHTA and FQGNSA. Filled out from reference TRBV7-2 and TRBJ2-5, the complete variable domain reads GAGVSQSPSNKVTEKGKDVELRCDPISGHTALYWYRQSLGQGLEFLIYFQGNSAPDKSGLPSDRFSAERTGGSVSTLTIQRTQQEDSAVYLCASSLAQLATYFGPGTRLLVL.

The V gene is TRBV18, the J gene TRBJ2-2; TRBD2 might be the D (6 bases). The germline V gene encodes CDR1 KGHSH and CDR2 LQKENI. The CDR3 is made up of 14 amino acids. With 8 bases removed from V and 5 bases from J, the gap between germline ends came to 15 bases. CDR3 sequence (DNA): TGTGCCAGCGCTTCGGCGGGGATAACCGGGGAGCTGTTTTTT. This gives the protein CASASAGITGELFF.

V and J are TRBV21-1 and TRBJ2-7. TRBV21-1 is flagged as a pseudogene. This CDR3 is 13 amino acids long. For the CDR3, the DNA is TGTGCCAGCAGCAAACGTTCTTCCTACGAGCAGTACGTC. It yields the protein CASSKRSSYEQYV.

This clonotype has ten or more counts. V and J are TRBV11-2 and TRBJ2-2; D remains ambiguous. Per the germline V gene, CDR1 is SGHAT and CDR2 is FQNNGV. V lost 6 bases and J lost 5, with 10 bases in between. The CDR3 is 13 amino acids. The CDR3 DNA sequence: TGTGCCAGCAGAATTTACACTACCGGGGAGCTGTTTTTT. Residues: CASRIYTTGELFF.

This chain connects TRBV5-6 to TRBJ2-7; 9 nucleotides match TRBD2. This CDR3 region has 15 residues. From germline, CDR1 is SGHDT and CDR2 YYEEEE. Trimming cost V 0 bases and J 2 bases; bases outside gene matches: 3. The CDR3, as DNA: TGTGCCAGCAGCTTGGGTGGCGGGGGGGCCTACGAGCAGTACTTC. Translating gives CASSLGGGGAYEQYF.

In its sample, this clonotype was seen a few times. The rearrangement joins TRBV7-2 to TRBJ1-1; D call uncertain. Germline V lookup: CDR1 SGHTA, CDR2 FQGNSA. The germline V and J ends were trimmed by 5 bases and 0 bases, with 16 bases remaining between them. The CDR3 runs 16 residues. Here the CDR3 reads CASSPGGRQLNTEAFF. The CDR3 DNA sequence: TGTGCCAGCAGCCCCGGAGGACGGCAGCTGAACACTGAAGCTTTCTTT.